This T cell receptor (beta chain) was identified during a study of T cell repertoires in cytomegalovirus infection. Study information: CMV infection plus the matching HLA type was flagged by public TCR beta signatures.

Study observations and caveats: In two of eight donors, the top clonotype was HLA-C-restricted CMV-specific. Totalled public TCR beta family frequency picked out people who carried CMV plus the relevant HLA.

MiXCR, run by TCRdb on the reads, gives a single entry per CDR3 protein. The table has roughly 190,000 distinct CDR3 sequences, 8% to 10% seen once. This CDR3 is built from 15 residues. Germline CDR1 is MDHEN and CDR2 is SYDVKM. V lost 7 bases to trimming and J lost 2 bases, with 15 bases between them. Note on this clonotype: The antigen is undetermined.

The sequenced material came from PBMCs. The chain recombines TRBV28 with TRBJ1-5; maybe TRBD1 (6 bases). This receptor was identified in a human donor in good health (CMV status not recorded). Some clones in this sample may be carry-over from other donors' samples. The CDR3 DNA is TGTGCCAGCAAACTACAGGGCGAACGCAATCAGCCCCAGCATTTT. Translation gives CASKLQGERNQPQHF.